This TCR beta chain comes out of a study of T cells in Graves' hyperthyroidism and ophthalmopathy. For the study at large: Pretreatment peripheral blood was obtained at initial diagnosis.

Study-level findings and limits: Blood also carried most thyroid clonotypes expanded above 0.001.

TCR beta CDR3 regions were amplified from RNA transcripts. HTBI primers were the set used in a first-round RT-PCR of the TCR CDR3. TCRdb reanalysed the multiplex PCR reads using MiXCR and keeps one entry per CDR3 protein. The table lists 690,000 or so distinct CDR3 sequences, roughly 20% of them singletons, with roughly 17% in the top ten. This clonotype showed up many times. Its matching antigen is unknown. The CDR3 contains 16 residues. From germline, CDR1 is SNHLY and CDR2 FYNNEI. V was shortened by 5 bases and J by 3 bases, with 17 bases between the two germline ends. The study enrolled patients aged 18 to 65 with newly diagnosed hyperthyroidism of under 2 months' duration. Lactation, pregnancy, other autoimmune disease or uncontrolled infection led to exclusion of patients.

The rearrangement uses TRBV2 and TRBJ1-5; tentatively, D is TRBD1 (5 bases). The sequencing sample was made of blood. The clonotype was recovered from a woman in her fifties or sixties with Graves' hyperthyroidism that later progressed to Graves' ophthalmopathy. CDR3 region: CASSPRGAGHNQPQHF. CDR3 DNA: TGTGCCAGCAGTCCAAGGGGAGCGGGCCACAATCAGCCCCAGCATTTT.